Shown below are 28 T cell receptor beta chains from a single sample sequenced in a study of blood T cell repertoires in COVID-19. Assay: immunoSEQ multiplex PCR; the TCRdb copy retains only in-frame clones and omits some. The sample carries 55,000 to 80,000 clones, approximately 89% recorded once. Sequenced input: peripheral blood. The receptors shown here come from an elderly man with acute or convalescent COVID-19.

The chain has TRBV5-5 and TRBJ2-7, with 7 bases aligning to TRBD2. The CDR3 is 15 amino acids. V lost 1 base to trimming and J lost 3 bases; unmatched junction nucleotides: 7. CDR1 and CDR2 (germline): SGHKS, YYEKEE (reference sequence). CDR3 sequence: CASSLFPAGNYEQYF. The CDR3 DNA reads TGTGCCAGCAGCTTGTTTCCAGCGGGAAACTACGAGCAGTACTTC.

The rearrangement uses TRBV28 and TRBJ2-1; 8 bases match TRBD1. V was clipped by 3 bases and J by 7 bases; unmatched bases: 5. The CDR3 totals 14 residues. CDR1 MDHEN and CDR2 SYDVKM come from the germline V gene. The CDR3 nucleotides read TGTGCCAGCAGTTTTCGGCAGGGGGCGAATGAGCAGTTCTTC. Amino acids: CASSFRQGANEQFF.

The V and J genes are TRBV28 and TRBJ1-5, with 9 bases fitting TRBD1. The V and J ends lost 5 bases and 2 bases, in that order; junction bases with no gene match: 7. Germline V gene data show CDR1 as MDHEN and CDR2 as SYDVKM. The CDR3 totals 16 residues. CDR3 DNA: TGTGCCAGCAGTCACAGGGGGCTTAGTGGCAATCAGCCCCAGCATTTT. Protein product: CASSHRGLSGNQPQHF.

The chain joins TRBV18 to TRBJ2-2, with TRBD2 matching over 10 bases. Germline lookup yields CDR1 KGHSH and CDR2 LQKENI. With 6 bases clipped from V and 2 bases from J, the junction kept 9 bases outside the gene matches. There are 17 residues in the CDR3. This CDR3 is CASSPGLAGGNTGELFF. The CDR3 DNA sequence: TGTGCCAGCTCCCCCGGATTAGCGGGAGGAAACACCGGGGAGCTGTTTTTT.

The chain combines TRBV5-1 with TRBJ2-7, with a weak D call TRBD1 (7 bases). Trimming pared 0 bases from V and 6 bases from J, leaving 19 bases between. Germline V CDR1 and CDR2: SGHRS, YFSETQ. This CDR3 region has 16 residues. This CDR3 reads CASSLAVTGEAPEQYF. The CDR3 bases are TGCGCCAGCAGCTTGGCCGTAACAGGGGAGGCGCCCGAGCAGTACTTC.

The CDR3 loop reads CASTRTGTGVYGYTF. In DNA, the CDR3 is TGTGCCAGCACCCGGACCGGGACAGGGGTATATGGCTACACCTTC. V gene TRBV2 combines with J gene TRBJ1-2, with 10 bases aligning to TRBD1. V shed 7 bases and J 5 bases; nucleotides not matched to a gene: 10. This CDR3 has 15 amino acids. Germline loops: CDR1 SNHLY, CDR2 FYNNEI. Looking up the rest from reference TRBV2 and TRBJ1-2 gives the full variable domain: EPEVTQTPSHQVTQMGQEVILRCVPISNHLYFYWYRQILGQKVEFLVSFYNNEISEKSEIFDDQFSVERPDGSNFTLKIRSTKLEDSAMYFCASTRTGTGVYGYTFGSGTRLTVV.

This clone was counted a single time. This sequence joins TRBV11-2 and TRBJ1-1; D may be TRBD1 (6 bases). The germline V gene encodes CDR1 SGHAT and CDR2 FQNNGV. The CDR3 has 14 residues. Trimming pared 5 bases from V and 1 base from J, leaving 11 bases between. The CDR3 region is CASSPGHANTEAFF. The CDR3 bases are TGTGCCAGCAGCCCGGGACACGCGAACACTGAAGCTTTCTTT.

The gene calls are TRBV3-1 (or the pseudogene TRBV3-2) and TRBJ2-5, with 7 bases identical to TRBD1. This CDR3 contains 13 residues. The germline V gene encodes CDR1 LGHDT and CDR2 YNNKEL (reference sequence). V lost 5 bases, J lost 4 bases, and 4 bases stayed unmatched. The CDR3 protein is CASSSSGGETQYF. CDR3 nucleotides: TGTGCCAGCAGCTCATCAGGGGGAGAGACCCAGTACTTC.

This clone was counted once. This sequence joins TRBV15 and TRBJ1-5; D not resolved. Germline CDR1 LNHNV, CDR2 YYDKDF (reference sequence). Trimming removed 1 base at V and 7 bases at J, with 17 bases between. This CDR3 is 16 amino acids long. This CDR3 reads CATSRAGNGVGQPQHF. DNA for the CDR3: TGTGCCACCAGCAGAGCGGGGAACGGGGTAGGACAGCCCCAGCATTTT.

This clone was detected a few times. The CDR3 nucleotides are TGTGCCAGCAGACCTACAGGGGTTGGGCATGAAGCTTTCTTT. Protein product: CASRPTGVGHEAFF. This chain connects TRBV5-4 to TRBJ1-1; 7 bases are a match to TRBD1. V gave up 5 bases and J gave up 7 bases; unmatched junction bases: 11. The CDR3 is made up of 14 amino acids. The germline V gene encodes CDR1 SGHNT and CDR2 YYREEE (reference sequence).

The CDR3 sequence is CASSQASSGPTYEQYF. As DNA, the CDR3 is TGTGCCAGCAGCCAAGCCTCTAGCGGACCCACCTACGAGCAGTACTTC. The genes are TRBV3-1 (or the pseudogene TRBV3-2) and TRBJ2-7, with 7 bases matching TRBD2. The germline gives CDR1 LGHDT, CDR2 YNNKEL (reference sequence). The CDR3 runs to 16 residues. The ends lost 1 base at V and 2 bases at J; junction bases unmatched: 8.

The chain is built from TRBV30 and TRBJ2-5, with D maybe TRBD2 (6 bases). This CDR3 is 12 amino acids long. V shed 5 bases and J shed 1 base, with 8 bases lying between them. Germline assignment: CDR1 GTSNPN and CDR2 SVGIG (reference sequence). The CDR3 sequence: CAWGSGQETQYF. The CDR3 DNA reads TGTGCCTGGGGTAGCGGCCAAGAGACCCAGTACTTC.

The CDR3 DNA follows: TGTGCCAGCAGCGCTCAGGGGTTCTATAATTCACCCCTCCACTTT. The encoded protein is CASSAQGFYNSPLHF. The chain links TRBV6-4 to TRBJ1-6; weak D call: TRBD1 (6 bases). V lost 6 bases to trimming and J lost 3 bases, with 12 bases between them. In germline, CDR1 is MRHNA, CDR2 SNTAGT. CDR3 length: 15 amino acids.

V usage is TRBV28 and J usage is TRBJ2-1; 8 nucleotides match TRBD2. The junction had 5 bases not matched to a gene; V was cut back by 7 bases and J by 3 bases. Germline-derived CDR1 and CDR2 are MDHEN and SYDVKM. This CDR3 is 14 amino acids long. CDR3 sequence (DNA): TGTGCCAGCATGACGGGAGGGAACTACAATGAGCAGTTCTTC. Translating gives CASMTGGNYNEQFF. Full variable domain (missing parts from reference TRBV28 and TRBJ2-1): DVKVTQSSRYLVKRTGEKVFLECVQDMDHENMFWYRQDPGLGLRLIYFSYDVKMKEKGDIPEGYSVSREKKERFSLILESASTNQTSMYLCASMTGGNYNEQFFGPGTRLTVL.

The chain couples TRBV28 to TRBJ2-2, with a possible D match to TRBD2 (5 bases). Germline V gene lookup returns CDR1 MDHEN and CDR2 SYDVKM. The CDR3 has 15 amino acids. V was shortened by 4 bases and J by 9 bases, with 18 bases between the two germline ends. The chain's CDR3 is CASSSPTGWPRELFF. In DNA, the CDR3 is TGTGCCAGCAGTTCTCCAACGGGGTGGCCTAGGGAGCTGTTTTTT.

The chain is built from TRBV19 and TRBJ1-5, with TRBD1 matching 11 bases. After removal of 5 bases from V and 1 base from J, the junction contained 13 bases not matched to a gene. The CDR3 is 19 residues long. In germline, CDR1 is LNHDA, CDR2 SQIVND (reference sequence). The CDR3 sequence: CASSFPPGQGEVSNQPQHF. The CDR3 DNA reads TGTGCCAGTAGTTTTCCACCGGGACAGGGGGAAGTAAGCAATCAGCCCCAGCATTTT. The full variable domain, with the rest looked up from reference TRBV19 and TRBJ1-5, is DGGITQSPKYLFRKEGQNVTLSCEQNLNHDAMYWYRQDPGQGLRLIYYSQIVNDFQKGDIAEGYSVSREKKESFPLTVTSAQKNPTAFYLCASSFPPGQGEVSNQPQHFGDGTRLSIL.

The chain is built from TRBV29-1 and TRBJ2-5; 9 nucleotides agree with TRBD1. Germline CDR1 reads SQVTM; CDR2 reads ANQGSEA. The CDR3 is 16 residues long. V shed 7 bases and J 5 bases; nucleotides not matched to a gene: 17. CDR3 nucleotide sequence: TGCAGCGCCCGGAAGACCCGACAGGGGGTGGGGGAGACCCAGTACTTC. Its translation is CSARKTRQGVGETQYF. Full variable domain (rest looked up from reference TRBV29-1 and TRBJ2-5): SAVISQKPSRDICQRGTSLTIQCQVDSQVTMMFWYRQQPGQSLTLIATANQGSEATYESGFVIDKFPISRPNLTFSTLTVSNMSPEDSSIYLCSARKTRQGVGETQYFGPGTRLLVL.

This clone was observed a few times. One junction end does not reproduce the germline sequence, and a read error may be involved. The rearrangement links TRBV19 to TRBJ2-1, with D hard to call. Germline lookup yields CDR1 LNHDA and CDR2 SQIVND (reference sequence). The length of the CDR3 is 13 residues. The CDR3 DNA reads TGTGCCAGTAGGATAGACCAATACAATGAGCAGTTCTTC. Its translation: CASRIDQYNEQFF.

The J gene is TRBJ2-5, the V gene TRBV28; maybe TRBD1 (5 bases). V dropped 6 bases and J dropped 6 bases, with 14 bases sitting between them. The germline V gene has CDR1 MDHEN and CDR2 SYDVKM. The CDR3 spans 13 residues. CDR3 nucleotide sequence: TGTGCCAGCAGCGAGGACATACCTAAGACCCAGTACTTC. Its protein is CASSEDIPKTQYF.

This clone is a singleton in its sample. V gene TRBV21-1 combines with J gene TRBJ1-4; TRBD1 is the table's D call, not checked against the DNA. TRBV21-1 is a recognized pseudogene. There are 14 residues in the CDR3. The CDR3 sequence is CASSLRTAGEKLFF. The CDR3 DNA follows: TGTGCCAGCAGCTTAAGGACAGCTGGGGAAAAACTGTTTTTT.

V gene TRBV28 combines with J gene TRBJ1-3, with D possibly being TRBD1 (5 bases). The CDR3 loop spans 15 amino acids. V was clipped by 5 bases and J by 4 bases, with 15 bases between them. Germline values: CDR1 MDHEN, CDR2 SYDVKM. The CDR3 reads CASSPQRGGGNTIYF. The CDR3 DNA follows: TGTGCCAGCAGTCCGCAGAGGGGAGGGGGAAACACCATATATTTT.

This chain joins TRBV9 and TRBJ1-3; the D gene is possibly TRBD1 (5 bases). The CDR3 length is 16 residues. The germline V and J ends were trimmed by 3 bases and 0 bases, with 13 bases remaining between them. CDR1 is SGDLS, CDR2 YYNGEE, per germline. This CDR3 is CASSATDRSSGNTIYF. DNA of the CDR3: TGTGCCAGCAGCGCCACTGACAGAAGCTCTGGAAACACCATATATTTT.

This chain connects TRBV13 to TRBJ2-5, with a tentative D call TRBD1 (6 bases). This CDR3 spans 15 amino acids. Trimming removed 5 bases at V and 4 bases at J, with 17 bases between. Germline values: CDR1 PRHDT, CDR2 FYEKMQ (reference sequence). The CDR3 sequence is CASSLRDTLLETQYF. The CDR3 DNA sequence: TGTGCCAGCAGCCTCCGGGACACCCTCCTAGAGACCCAGTACTTC.

The rearrangement uses TRBV9 and TRBJ1-4; D gene unclear. The CDR3 contains 14 residues. CDR1 is SGDLS and CDR2 is YYNGEE in the germline V gene. The V gene lost 0 bases and the J gene lost 4 bases, with 7 bases spanning the gap. The DNA for the CDR3 is TGTGCCAGCAGCGTAGGAGGTATTAATGAAAAACTGTTTTTT. It is translated as CASSVGGINEKLFF.

V and J are TRBV5-4 and TRBJ1-1; D is undetermined. The CDR3 runs 13 residues. Germline V gene sequence: CDR1 SGHNT, CDR2 YYREEE (reference sequence). V lost 4 bases and J lost 0, with 7 bases in between. The CDR3 DNA reads as TGTGCCAGCAGCCCCCAATTGAACACTGAAGCTTTCTTT. This translates into CASSPQLNTEAFF.

For the CDR3, the DNA is TGTGCCAGCAGTTATCCGGGACTAGCGGGATCTAATGAGCAGTTCTTC. Translating it yields CASSYPGLAGSNEQFF. J is TRBJ2-1 and V is TRBV27; 13 positions agree with TRBD2. CDR1 and CDR2 from the germline V gene are MNHEY and SMNVEV (reference sequence). V gave up 4 bases and J gave up 7 bases; unmatched junction bases: 7. The length of the CDR3 is 16 residues.

The chain joins TRBV2 to TRBJ2-5; TRBD2 matches 10 bases. V was pared by 5 bases and J by 2 bases, with 5 bases of the junction left unmatched. In germline, CDR1 is SNHLY, CDR2 FYNNEI. There are 15 residues in the CDR3. The CDR3 region has the DNA TGTGCCAGCAGTCCTCTAGCGGGAGCGCAAGAGACCCAGTACTTC. This gives the protein CASSPLAGAQETQYF.

The chain is built from TRBV7-2 and TRBJ2-1; D might be TRBD1 (6 bases). The CDR3 contains 13 residues. CDR1 is SGHTA, CDR2 FQGNSA, per germline. Trimming pared 5 bases from V and 4 bases from J, leaving 9 bases between. In DNA, the CDR3 is TGTGCCAGCAGCCTAGGACAGTACAATGAGCAGTTCTTC. This codes for CASSLGQYNEQFF.